This is a list of T cell receptor beta chains from one sample in a study of blood T cell repertoires in COVID-19. Libraries were prepared by immunoSEQ multiplex PCR; TCRdb keeps only in-frame clonotypes and omits some of them. The sample consists of about 330,000 clones, 70% to 90% of them appearing once. The specimen was PBMCs or T cells enriched from blood (not recorded which). Receptor source: a woman in her 30s who had recovered from COVID-19. Both conserved end residues are part of each CDR3. The D gene is left open where the match is weak. Expanded clones are given a class, and other clones once, few, many or no size at all.

clone_size j_call d_call v_call cdr3_aa cdr3_nt
NA TRBJ2-1 TRBD2 TRBV7-8 CASSRSGGEQFF TGTGCCAGCAGCCGTAGCGGGGGTGAGCAGTTCTTC
NA TRBJ2-2 NA TRBV7-3 CASSLEGATGELFF TGTGCCAGCAGCTTAGAAGGGGCGACCGGGGAGCTGTTTTTT
NA TRBJ2-7 TRBD1 TRBV15 CATSRIRHNTRTGYEQYF TGTGCCACCAGCAGAATCCGCCACAATACAAGGACAGGCTACGAGCAGTACTTC
once TRBJ1-1 NA TRBV2 CASSPMGQENTEAFF TGTGCCAGCAGTCCAATGGGACAAGAGAACACTGAAGCTTTCTTT
NA TRBJ1-2 NA TRBV6-5 CASSPLGGGYTF TGTGCCAGCAGTCCCCTGGGGGGTGGCTACACCTTC
NA TRBJ1-1 NA TRBV6-5 CASGSKGDTEAFF TGTGCCAGCGGAAGTAAGGGGGACACTGAAGCTTTCTTT
NA TRBJ1-5 NA TRBV3-1/TRBV3-2 CASSRRGSGQPQHF TGTGCCAGCAGCCGCCGGGGGTCGGGTCAGCCCCAGCATTTT
few TRBJ1-1 NA TRBV7-2 CASGSLNRGYMNTEAFF TGTGCCAGCGGAAGCTTAAATAGGGGGTACATGAACACTGAAGCTTTCTTT
once TRBJ1-1 NA TRBV18 CASSHTPAREAEAFF TGTGCCAGCTCCCACACCCCTGCCAGGGAGGCTGAAGCTTTCTTT
NA TRBJ1-5 NA TRBV11-2 CASSLGRPNQPQHF TGTGCCAGCAGCTTGGGCCGCCCAAATCAGCCCCAGCATTTT